The 30 T cell receptor beta chains reported below all come from one sample, sequenced in a study of PD-1 blockade in classical Hodgkin lymphoma. The repertoire was sequenced with immunoSEQ multiplex PCR; TCRdb's copy has only in-frame clones and lacks some. The sample contains 95,000 to 100,000 clones, approximately 90% of which appear only once. Every patient relapsed after autologous stem cell transplantation, and brentuximab vedotin exposure varied. The specimen comprised peripheral blood mononuclear cells (PBMCs), sampled before the second cycle of nivolumab. All receptors come from a human donor with classical Hodgkin lymphoma.

On this clone itself: This sample includes further DNA sequences coding for the same CDR3. The chain carries TRBV10-2 and TRBJ1-1; no clear D. There are 11 residues in the CDR3. The V end was cut by 6 bases, the J end by 8 bases, with 10 bases between. Germline V gives CDR1 WSHSY, CDR2 SAAADI. Written as DNA, the CDR3 is TGCGCCAGCAGATGGGGAATCGAAGCTTTCTTT. Its translation is CASRWGIEAFF.

The chain's CDR3 is CASSVVGSSNTGELFF. In DNA, the CDR3 is TGTGCCAGCAGCGTAGTGGGGTCTTCGAACACCGGGGAGCTGTTTTTT. The rearrangement uses TRBV11-2 and TRBJ2-2; no firm D call. V was shortened by 5 bases and J by 0 bases, with 13 bases between the two germline ends. The CDR3 has 16 amino acids. Germline CDR1 SGHAT, CDR2 FQNNGV.

The chain uses TRBV5-4 and TRBJ1-5; no definite D call. Germline loops: CDR1 SGHNT, CDR2 YYREEE (reference sequence). This CDR3 is 12 amino acids long. V was pared by 7 bases and J by 7 bases, with 12 bases between. The CDR3 loop reads CASLTSEQPQHF. CDR3 DNA: TGTGCCAGCTTAACGAGTGAACAGCCCCAGCATTTT. The complete variable domain, with remaining parts taken from reference TRBV5-4 and TRBJ1-5, reads ETGVTQSPTHLIKTRGQQVTLRCSSQSGHNTVSWYQQALGQGPQFIFQYYREEENGRGNFPPRFSGLQFPNYSSELNVNALELDDSALYLCASLTSEQPQHFGDGTRLSIL.

As concerns this clone: Compared with germline, one end of the junction differs, possibly owing to a read error. The J gene is TRBJ1-1, the V gene TRBV30, with 10 bases fitting TRBD1. The CDR3 spans 13 residues. From germline, CDR1 is GTSNPN and CDR2 SVGIG (reference sequence). CDR3 DNA: TGTACCTGGGTCCGGGACAGGGGAGCTGAAGCTTTCTTT. Its protein is CTWVRDRGAEAFF.

V is TRBV19 and J is TRBJ1-2; 7 bases fit TRBD1. The V segment lost 6 bases and the J segment 4 bases; nucleotides outside the gene matches: 5. The CDR3 loop spans 13 amino acids. Germline V gene lookup returns CDR1 LNHDA and CDR2 SQIVND (reference sequence). The CDR3 coding sequence is TGTGCCAGTAGAAAACAGGGGCCCTATGGCTACACCTTC. It yields the protein CASRKQGPYGYTF.

The V and J genes are TRBV7-2 and TRBJ2-5, with D unresolved. CDR1 is SGHTA and CDR2 is FQGNSA in the germline V gene. V lost 0 bases and J 5 bases, leaving 4 bases between the germline ends. CDR3 length: 12 residues. The CDR3 coding sequence is TGTGCCAGCAGCTTAGCGGCGGAGACCCAGTACTTC. Translating it yields CASSLAAETQYF.

CDR3 sequence reads: CASSLDVTSTDTQYF. CDR3 DNA sequence: TGCGCCAGCAGCTTGGACGTTACTAGCACAGATACGCAGTATTTT. The chain is built from TRBV5-1 and TRBJ2-3; D call uncertain. The V end was cut by 0 bases, the J end by 0 bases, with 8 bases between. Germline loops: CDR1 SGHRS, CDR2 YFSETQ. This CDR3 has 15 residues.

The chain employs TRBV10-1 and TRBJ2-3; D is unresolved. The length of the CDR3 is 13 residues. Germline values: CDR1 WNHNN, CDR2 SYGVQD (reference sequence). Trimming took off 4 bases at V and 2 bases at J, with 7 bases between the two ends. CDR3 residues: CASSVRITDTQYF. DNA for the CDR3: TGCGCCAGCAGTGTCCGAATCACAGATACGCAGTATTTT.

V gene TRBV5-1 combines with J gene TRBJ1-1; D is unresolved. Germline V gene data show CDR1 as SGHRS and CDR2 as YFSETQ. CDR3 size: 13 residues. Trimming pared 2 bases from V and 6 bases from J, leaving 11 bases between. CDR3 in DNA: TGCGCCAGCAGCTTCAAACCCGGCGCTGAAGCTTTCTTT. This sequence encodes CASSFKPGAEAFF.

V is TRBV5-4 and J is TRBJ2-3, with 11 bases fitting TRBD2. Germline V gene lookup returns CDR1 SGHNT and CDR2 YYREEE (reference sequence). Germline trimming cut 3 bases from V and 9 bases from J; bases unmatched to any gene: 12. The CDR3 is made up of 16 amino acids. The DNA of the CDR3 is TGTGCCAGCAGCTCACCCTTAGCGGGGGGGCTTGAGACGCAGTATTTT. It codes for CASSSPLAGGLETQYF.

The genes are TRBV5-6 and TRBJ2-5; 9 bases are shared with TRBD2. V lost 4 bases to trimming and J lost 10 bases; unmatched junction nucleotides: 14. From germline, CDR1 is SGHDT and CDR2 YYEEEE. This CDR3 contains 15 residues. The CDR3 DNA reads as TGTGCCAGCAGCGTTAGCGGGGGCCTCCATTCGGACCAGTACTTC. This translates into CASSVSGGLHSDQYF. The variable domain in full, with the rest retrieved from reference TRBV5-6 and TRBJ2-5, is DAGVTQSPTHLIKTRGQQVTLRCSPKSGHDTVSWYQQALGQGPQFIFQYYEEEERQRGNFPDRFSGHQFPNYSSELNVNALLLGDSALYLCASSVSGGLHSDQYFGPGTRLLVL.

V and J are TRBV28 and TRBJ2-7, with D maybe TRBD1 (6 bases). In germline, CDR1 is MDHEN, CDR2 SYDVKM. Trimming shortened V by 1 base and J by 3 bases, and 13 bases separated the two germline ends. This CDR3 has 15 amino acids. The CDR3 region has the DNA TGTGCCAGCAGTTTATTGAGGACAGCTTACTACGAGCAGTACTTC. Residues: CASSLLRTAYYEQYF.

The V call is TRBV11-2, the J call TRBJ2-5; no clear D gene. The V gene lost 2 bases and the J gene lost 4 bases, with 8 bases spanning the gap. The CDR3 consists of 13 residues. CDR1 is SGHAT, CDR2 FQNNGV, per germline. The chain's CDR3 is CASSLLGGETQYF. CDR3 nucleotide sequence: TGTGCCAGCAGCTTACTAGGCGGAGAGACCCAGTACTTC.

V is TRBV27 and J is TRBJ1-2, with TRBD1 as a possible D gene (5 bases). Trimming shortened V by 8 bases and J by 1 base, and 17 bases separated the two germline ends. This CDR3 is 15 amino acids long. Looked up from germline, CDR1 is MNHEY and CDR2 is SMNVEV (reference sequence). The CDR3 coding sequence is TGTGCCAGCCAGGGTTTGGGTGACCTTAACTATGGCTACACCTTC. This gives the protein CASQGLGDLNYGYTF.

This chain joins TRBV5-4 and TRBJ2-5; D ambiguous. Trimming stripped 0 bases from V and 2 bases from J, with 8 bases between. This CDR3 spans 14 amino acids. The germline CDR1 and CDR2 sequences are SGHNT and YYREEE (reference sequence). In nucleotides, the CDR3 is TGTGCCAGCAGCTTGGCAGGAAGACAAGAGACCCAGTACTTC. This gives the protein CASSLAGRQETQYF.

V gene TRBV29-1 combines with J gene TRBJ1-5; TRBD1 might be the D (6 bases). The CDR3 extends over 13 amino acids. Germline CDR1 SQVTM, CDR2 ANQGSEA. V dropped 4 bases and J dropped 2 bases, with 9 bases sitting between them. The CDR3 is CSVGGGGNQPQHF. The CDR3 nucleotides read TGCAGCGTTGGAGGGGGGGGCAATCAGCCCCAGCATTTT.

The chain has TRBV4-1 and TRBJ1-4, with D unresolved. Germline V CDR1 and CDR2: MGHRA, YSYEKL. V lost 0 bases and J 8 bases, leaving 13 bases between the germline ends. The CDR3 sequence is 15 residues long. CDR3 in amino acids: CASSQDRGLFEKLFF. CDR3 nucleotide sequence: TGCGCCAGCAGCCAAGATCGAGGGTTATTCGAAAAACTGTTTTTT.

As to this clone: At one boundary the junction diverges from the germline segment, which might be a read error. The chain carries TRBV6-1 and TRBJ2-3, with D possibly TRBD1 on 6 matching bases. The CDR3 consists of 14 residues. Germline loops: CDR1 MNHNS, CDR2 SASEGT. DNA of the CDR3: TGTGCCGGCAGTGAAGAGACAGGTGTGGATACGCAGTATTTT. Translation gives CAGSEETGVDTQYF.

The CDR3 sequence: CASTRDRAQRETQYF. CDR3 DNA sequence: TGTGCCAGCACCCGGGACAGGGCCCAGAGGGAGACCCAGTACTTC. The chain carries TRBV4-2 and TRBJ2-5, with 9 bases aligning to TRBD1. This CDR3 region has 15 residues. The V segment lost 7 bases and the J segment 5 bases; nucleotides outside the gene matches: 11. From germline, CDR1 is LGHNA and CDR2 YNFKEQ.

The CDR3 DNA follows: TGTGCCAAAGCCGGACTAGCGGGGCACAATGAGCAGTTCTTC. Its translation is CAKAGLAGHNEQFF. This rearrangement joins TRBV2 to TRBJ2-1, with 12 bases fitting TRBD2. Trimming at V came to 10 bases and at J to 5 bases, leaving 6 bases not matched to a gene. The CDR3 loop spans 14 amino acids. Germline CDR1 and CDR2: SNHLY and FYNNEI.

The chain links TRBV7-9 to TRBJ1-5; D is undetermined. The CDR3 runs 15 residues. The V gene lost 0 bases and the J gene lost 6 bases, with 12 bases spanning the gap. Germline V gives CDR1 SEHNR, CDR2 FQNEAQ (reference sequence). The CDR3 DNA reads TGTGCCAGCAGCTTAGCTAGAGGAGAGGTTCAGCCCCAGCATTTT. It codes for CASSLARGEVQPQHF.

A few counts support this clone. The chain combines TRBV15 with TRBJ2-3, with 9 bases that match TRBD2. The CDR3 runs to 15 residues. Trimming took 3 bases from V and 6 from J; bases not matched to a gene: 7. Germline V CDR1 and CDR2: LNHNV, YYDKDF (reference sequence). The CDR3 spells CATSSGGGASDTQYF. The CDR3 bases are TGTGCCACCAGCAGCGGCGGGGGGGCCTCGGATACGCAGTATTTT.

The chain recombines TRBV30 with TRBJ1-1; D is uncertain. The CDR3 extends over 14 amino acids. Per the germline V gene, CDR1 is GTSNPN and CDR2 is SVGIG (reference sequence). Trimming removed 1 base at V and 7 bases at J, with 16 bases between. CDR3 sequence reads: CAWSAPPGVVEAFF. CDR3 bases: TGTGCCTGGAGTGCCCCGCCCGGGGTGGTTGAAGCTTTCTTT. The full variable domain, rest sourced from reference TRBV30 and TRBJ1-1, is SQTIHQWPATLVQPVGSPLSLECTVEGTSNPNLYWYRQAAGRGLQLLFYSVGIGQISSEVPQNLSASRPQDRQFILSSKKLLLSDSGFYLCAWSAPPGVVEAFFGQGTRLTVV.

This sequence joins TRBV5-1 and TRBJ1-6; D unclear. Trimming took 0 bases from V and 7 from J, leaving 11 bases between them. Germline-derived CDR1 and CDR2 are SGHRS and YFSETQ. CDR3 length equals 15 residues. CDR3 in amino acids: CASSLDHSGNSPLHF. CDR3 DNA sequence: TGCGCCAGCAGCTTGGACCACTCCGGCAATTCACCCCTCCACTTT.

The V and J genes are TRBV9 and TRBJ2-1, with 8 bases aligning to TRBD2. The CDR3 consists of 15 residues. CDR1 is SGDLS and CDR2 is YYNGEE in the germline V gene. The V and J ends lost 4 bases and 1 base, in that order; junction bases with no gene match: 4. Here the CDR3 DNA reads TGTGCCAGCAGCCCAAGCGGGGGATCCTACAATGAGCAGTTCTTC. Encoded protein: CASSPSGGSYNEQFF.

The table lists this clone with a few counts. The V gene is TRBV30, the J gene TRBJ1-5; D gene uncertain. The V gene's germline CDR1 is GTSNPN and CDR2 SVGIG (reference sequence). The CDR3 is made up of 14 amino acids. V was shortened by 1 base and J by 5 bases, with 12 bases between the two germline ends. CDR3 coding DNA: TGTGCCTGGAGTGCCGGACTGGAAGATCAGCCCCAGCATTTT. Protein sequence: CAWSAGLEDQPQHF.

V usage is TRBV19 and J usage is TRBJ1-2, with D uncertain. Germline V gene lookup returns CDR1 LNHDA and CDR2 SQIVND (reference sequence). V lost 6 bases, J lost 4 bases, and 18 bases lay in between. The CDR3 spans 15 residues. CDR3 coding DNA: TGTGCCAGTAGAGCCCGGCTCGGGGAGGGCTATGGCTACACCTTC. This sequence encodes CASRARLGEGYGYTF. Full variable domain (outside the CDR3, taken from reference TRBV19 and TRBJ1-2): DGGITQSPKYLFRKEGQNVTLSCEQNLNHDAMYWYRQDPGQGLRLIYYSQIVNDFQKGDIAEGYSVSREKKESFPLTVTSAQKNPTAFYLCASRARLGEGYGYTFGSGTRLTVV.

V usage is TRBV6-5 and J usage is TRBJ1-4; D is ambiguous. Trimming took 0 bases from V and 10 from J, leaving 3 bases between them. Germline CDR1 reads MNHEY; CDR2 reads SVGAGI. This CDR3 spans 11 amino acids. The CDR3 nucleotides read TGTGCCAGCAGTTACTCGGGAAAACTGTTTTTT. This sequence encodes CASSYSGKLFF.

V and J are TRBV5-6 and TRBJ1-2; D ambiguous. Trimming took off 3 bases at V and 5 bases at J, with 8 bases between the two ends. The CDR3 consists of 12 residues. Germline values: CDR1 SGHDT, CDR2 YYEEEE. CDR3 DNA sequence: TGTGCCAGCAGCTCCCGTGGGTATGGCTACACCTTC. Translation: CASSSRGYGYTF.

The rearrangement uses TRBV29-1 and TRBJ2-1; TRBD2 aligns across 12 bases. From germline, CDR1 is SQVTM and CDR2 ANQGSEA. Trimming took 6 bases from V and 7 from J; bases not matched to a gene: 7. This CDR3 has 14 residues. The CDR3 reads CSVGLAGGRNEQFF. The CDR3 coding sequence is TGCAGCGTGGGTCTAGCGGGGGGGAGGAATGAGCAGTTCTTC.